This entry describes one T cell receptor beta chain. Blood specimens came from baseline, cycle 4 day 1, and cycle 7 day 1. Here immunoSEQ multiplex PCR was the method, and the copy in TCRdb shows in-frame clones only, minus some. The sample shows about 76,000 clones, around 90% of them seen only once. This record belongs to a study of OX40 agonist ivuxolimab in advanced cancers. V shed 1 base, J shed 3 bases, and the junction held 6 bases outside the gene matches. Per germline, CDR1 MGHRA and CDR2 YSYEKL. The CDR3 extends over 17 amino acids. This TCR came from an adult with an advanced solid tumor such as melanoma, head and neck, liver or kidney cancer. This sample comprised CD4+ or CD8+ T cells sorted from blood, obtained in a trial of the OX40 agonist ivuxolimab. V is TRBV4-1 and J is TRBJ2-7; 13 bases align to TRBD2. The CDR3 sequence: CASSQAGLAGLVYEQYF. The CDR3 bases are TGCGCCAGCAGCCAAGCGGGACTAGCGGGATTAGTCTACGAGCAGTACTTC.